Presented here are 15 T cell receptor beta chains from one specimen sequenced in a study of T cells in Graves' hyperthyroidism and ophthalmopathy. TCR beta CDR3 regions were amplified from RNA transcripts. Carried out on the TCR CDR3, a first-round RT-PCR used the HTBI primer set. In TCRdb, the multiplex PCR reads were re-called with MiXCR into one record per CDR3 protein. The table shows about 610,000 distinct CDR3 sequences, with about 15% occurring only once. Specimen: blood. These receptors were obtained from a woman between 35 and 50 years old with Graves' ophthalmopathy.

There are many counts of this clonotype. The gene calls are TRBV2 and TRBJ2-7, with D possibly being TRBD2 (6 bases). The CDR3 has 20 amino acids. V lost 4 bases to trimming and J lost 2 bases, with 30 bases between them. Germline V CDR1 and CDR2: SNHLY, FYNNEI. The CDR3 reads CASSGTPGLGLDISAYEQYF. The CDR3 DNA is TGTGCCAGCAGTGGGACTCCGGGACTCGGCCTTGATATTTCGGCCTACGAGCAGTACTTC.

This clonotype was detected many times. The CDR3 here is CASSPQFSGGYTF. As DNA, the CDR3 is TGTGCCAGCAGCCCTCAGTTTTCCGGTGGCTACACCTTC. The chain joins TRBV6-1 to TRBJ1-2; D not certain. The CDR3 runs 13 residues. V lost 6 bases, J lost 7 bases, and 15 bases lay in between. Germline loops: CDR1 MNHNS, CDR2 SASEGT.

Details on this clonotype: A junction end diverges from the germline sequence, so it may reflect a read error. The chain combines TRBV7-9 with TRBJ1-1; D remains unclear. Germline CDR1 is SEHNR and CDR2 is FQNEAQ (reference sequence). This CDR3 contains 12 residues. This CDR3 reads CASSLGRTETFF. The CDR3 DNA reads TGTGCCAGCAGCTTAGGAAGGACTGAAACTTTCTTT.

This clonotype has only a few counts. The chain carries TRBV20-1 and TRBJ2-4; the D is unclear. The germline CDR1 and CDR2 sequences are DFQATT and SNEGSKA (reference sequence). Trimming removed 6 bases at V and 0 bases at J, with 12 bases between. The CDR3 covers 14 residues. CDR3 loop: CSARTPIAKNIQYF. The CDR3 nucleotides are TGCAGTGCCCGTACCCCAATAGCCAAAAACATTCAGTACTTC.

The genes are TRBV4-3 and TRBJ2-5; 11 bases align to TRBD2. The CDR3 sequence is 17 residues long. In germline, CDR1 is LGHNA, CDR2 YSLEER. The V and J ends lost 5 bases and 4 bases, in that order; junction bases with no gene match: 12. For the CDR3, the DNA is TGCGCCAGCAGCTCATTTCTAGCGGGAGGCGAGGGAGAGACCCAGTACTTC. This gives the protein CASSSFLAGGEGETQYF.

This clonotype has at least ten counts. The rearrangement links TRBV12-3 or TRBV12-4 to TRBJ1-1; D is uncertain. The CDR3 is 14 amino acids. V was clipped by 3 bases and J by 3 bases, with 11 bases between them. The CDR3, as DNA: TGTGCCAGCAGTTTGTTTAGTGGGGACACTGAAGCTTTCTTT. It is translated as CASSLFSGDTEAFF.

The chain joins TRBV6-5 to TRBJ1-5, with TRBD1 matching 10 bases. This CDR3 has 16 amino acids. V shed 4 bases, J shed 4 bases, and the junction held 7 bases outside the gene matches. Germline V gives CDR1 MNHEY, CDR2 SVGAGI. CDR3 sequence (DNA): TGTGCCAGCAGTTCCACAGGACAGGGGGTAAATCAGCCCCAGCATTTT. This translates into CASSSTGQGVNQPQHF.

This clonotype has just a few counts. V gene TRBV20-1 combines with J gene TRBJ2-7; 9 bases are shared with TRBD1. Germline values: CDR1 DFQATT, CDR2 SNEGSKA (reference sequence). V lost 6 bases and J lost 3; bases outside the gene matches: 6. The CDR3 spans 13 residues. CDR3 in DNA: TGCAGTGCCGCACGGGACAGGGACTACGAGCAGTACTTC. Amino acids: CSAARDRDYEQYF.

The chain links TRBV4-1 to TRBJ1-2, with 10 bases aligning to TRBD1. With V trimmed by 2 bases and J by 5 bases, 14 bases remained unmatched. This CDR3 spans 18 amino acids. Per the germline V gene, CDR1 is MGHRA and CDR2 is YSYEKL. The CDR3 DNA reads as TGCGCCAGCAGCCAACCCGGGACAGGGGCCAGACAAACGTATGGCTACACCTTC. It encodes CASSQPGTGARQTYGYTF.

This clonotype was picked up many times. The chain links TRBV6-2 or TRBV6-3 to TRBJ1-5, with 7 bases that match TRBD1. V lost 2 bases and J lost 0; bases outside the gene matches: 10. CDR3 length: 18 amino acids. CDR1 is MNHEY, CDR2 SVGEGT, per germline. Written as DNA, the CDR3 is TGTGCCAGCAGTTACGGAGGGGGCCTTGCACTTAGCAATCAGCCCCAGCATTTT. It specifies CASSYGGGLALSNQPQHF.

The table lists this clonotype with many counts. This sequence joins TRBV6-2 or TRBV6-3 and TRBJ2-5, with 7 bases that match TRBD2. The V and J ends lost 6 bases and 5 bases, in that order; junction bases with no gene match: 9. The germline V gene has CDR1 MNHEY and CDR2 SVGEGT. The CDR3 has 14 amino acids. This chain's CDR3 is CASRLGLVGETQYF. CDR3 sequence (DNA): TGTGCCAGCAGACTTGGACTAGTCGGGGAGACCCAGTACTTC.

This clonotype was picked up a small number of times. The chain recombines TRBV10-2 with TRBJ2-7; either TRBD1 or TRBD2 may fit D (5 bases each). The length of the CDR3 is 15 residues. In germline, CDR1 is WSHSY, CDR2 SAAADI. V dropped 6 bases and J dropped 0 bases, with 15 bases sitting between them. DNA for the CDR3: TGCGCCAGCAGAACCGGGACGCCTGCCTCCTACGAGCAGTACTTC. Protein product: CASRTGTPASYEQYF.

In this sample, this clonotype turned up many times. At one end, the junction sequence differs from germline, possibly due to a read error. The gene calls are TRBV7-7 and TRBJ2-5; a weak D match, TRBD1 (6 bases). There are 15 residues in the CDR3. Germline values: CDR1 SSHAT, CDR2 FNYEAQ (reference sequence). CDR3 bases: TGTGCTAGCAGCCCCGGAGTTGGGGGCTGGGAGACCCAGTACTTC. Amino acid sequence: CASSPGVGGWETQYF.

This clonotype occurred many times. The chain carries TRBV28 and TRBJ2-7; D gene ambiguous. CDR1 MDHEN and CDR2 SYDVKM come from the germline V gene. This CDR3 region has 14 residues. V lost 6 bases, J lost 0 bases, and 12 bases lay in between. The CDR3 spells CASRSAPPSYEQYF. The CDR3 DNA is TGTGCCAGCAGGTCTGCCCCGCCCTCCTACGAGCAGTACTTC.

This chain connects TRBV12-3 or TRBV12-4 to TRBJ1-1; 9 bases map to TRBD1. The CDR3 runs 15 residues. The J segment lost 2 bases and the V segment lost 3 bases, leaving 4 bases of the junction unmatched. CDR3 amino acids: CASSLDRGYNTEAFF. In DNA form, the CDR3 reads TGTGCCAGCAGTTTGGACAGGGGCTATAACACTGAAGCTTTCTTT.